Presented here are 29 T cell receptor beta chains from one specimen sequenced in a study of radiation and T cells in renal cell carcinoma. The time point is: blood 4 weeks post-SBRT, at nephrectomy. Treatment in this sample: 15 Gy SBRT to primary tumor, nephrectomy 4 weeks later. Here immunoSEQ multiplex PCR was the method, and the copy in TCRdb shows in-frame clones only, minus some. There are about 86,000 clones in the sample; around 81% occur only once, and roughly 10% lies in the top ten. Source: blood, taken from a patient whose treatment included radiotherapy and nephrectomy. These receptors were obtained from a man aged 45-65 years with renal cell carcinoma.

The chain is built from TRBV7-2 and TRBJ1-1, with 10 bases matching TRBD1. Germline CDR1 reads SGHTA; CDR2 reads FQGNSA. Trimming removed 2 bases from V and 6 bases from J; junction bases left unmatched: 6. This CDR3 is built from 15 residues. The CDR3 sequence: CASSLQGQGVSEAFF. The CDR3 coding sequence is TGTGCCAGCAGCTTACAAGGACAGGGGGTTTCTGAAGCTTTCTTT.

This clone was recorded only once. The J gene is TRBJ2-7, the V gene TRBV7-9; weak D call: TRBD1 (7 bases). The CDR3 covers 15 residues. Germline values: CDR1 SEHNR, CDR2 FQNEAQ (reference sequence). Trimming stripped 5 bases from V and 3 bases from J, with 17 bases between. The CDR3 DNA follows: TGTGCCAGCAGCGAGGGGGCGGTGGGACTCTACGAGCAGTACTTC. Encoded protein: CASSEGAVGLYEQYF.

The chain combines TRBV19 with TRBJ2-1; 16 bases map to TRBD2. With V trimmed by 4 bases and J by 0 bases, 12 bases remained unmatched. From germline, CDR1 is LNHDA and CDR2 SQIVND (reference sequence). The CDR3 runs to 21 residues. CDR3 sequence: CASSRVGTSGRAASSYNEQFF. The CDR3 DNA sequence: TGTGCCAGTAGTAGAGTAGGGACTAGCGGGAGGGCCGCGAGCTCCTACAATGAGCAGTTCTTC.

This clone was observed once. The chain couples TRBV7-2 to TRBJ2-7; D not resolved. CDR3 length: 14 amino acids. Trimming removed 1 base from V and 0 bases from J, with 7 bases in between. The V gene's germline CDR1 is SGHTA and CDR2 FQGNSA. The CDR3 DNA is TGTGCCAGCAGCTTAGGAGCTAACTCCTACGAGCAGTACTTC. Translation gives CASSLGANSYEQYF.

V and J are TRBV15 and TRBJ1-6, with a tentative D call TRBD1 (5 bases). The CDR3 contains 13 residues. Germline CDR1 reads LNHNV; CDR2 reads YYDKDF (reference sequence). V was cut by 8 bases and J by 10 bases, with 15 bases left in between. The CDR3 protein is CATSTTGGSPLHF. Written as DNA, the CDR3 is TGTGCCACCTCAACAACGGGGGGATCACCCCTCCACTTT.

V is TRBV9 and J is TRBJ2-6; tentative D call: TRBD2 (6 bases). The germline V and J ends were trimmed by 3 bases and 4 bases, with 20 bases remaining between them. Germline V lookup: CDR1 SGDLS, CDR2 YYNGEE. The CDR3 has 18 residues. CDR3 protein: CASSAALAPRLGANVLTF. CDR3 nucleotide sequence: TGTGCCAGCAGCGCCGCTCTAGCGCCCCGGCTCGGGGCCAACGTCCTGACTTTC.

This clone was counted once. The rearrangement uses TRBV7-8 and TRBJ2-1; 7 bases match TRBD1. This CDR3 has 15 residues. The trim removed 3 bases at V and 5 bases at J, leaving 7 bases unmatched. Germline V CDR1 and CDR2: SGHVS, FQNEAQ. The CDR3 region is CASSLAYTGDNEQFF. Here the CDR3 DNA reads TGTGCCAGCAGCTTGGCCTATACAGGGGACAATGAGCAGTTCTTC.

The gene calls are TRBV30 and TRBJ2-2, with no clear D. The CDR3 runs to 12 residues. The V gene's germline CDR1 is GTSNPN and CDR2 SVGIG (reference sequence). Trimming left V 1 base short and J 7 bases short, with 7 bases between. The CDR3 nucleotides are TGTGCCTGGAGTGGGGGAAACGGGGAGCTGTTTTTT. Encoded protein: CAWSGGNGELFF.

The table lists this clone with a few counts. This chain links TRBV4-3 with TRBJ1-1; D is undetermined. The CDR3 is made up of 15 amino acids. V was clipped by 4 bases and J by 1 base, with 13 bases between them. Germline-derived CDR1 and CDR2 are LGHNA and YSLEER. This CDR3 is CASSPSASSNTEAFF. The CDR3 DNA sequence: TGCGCCAGCAGCCCCTCGGCTTCTTCGAACACTGAAGCTTTCTTT.

The chain joins TRBV4-1 to TRBJ2-1; D uncertain. Germline CDR1 MGHRA, CDR2 YSYEKL. CDR3 length: 17 residues. The ends were cut back, 0 bases at V and 0 bases at J, with 12 bases in the middle. The CDR3 bases are TGCGCCAGCAGCCAAGATGTAGGGCGGCACTCCTACAATGAGCAGTTCTTC. Translating gives CASSQDVGRHSYNEQFF.

V and J are TRBV7-9 and TRBJ2-1, with 7 positions matching TRBD2. The V gene's germline CDR1 is SEHNR and CDR2 FQNEAQ (reference sequence). This CDR3 spans 14 amino acids. The CDR3 region is CGSKRSSGYNEQFF. CDR3 nucleotide sequence: TGTGGTTCTAAGAGGTCTAGCGGATACAATGAGCAGTTCTTC.

CDR3 in amino acids: CASSLDYRNTIYF. CDR3 in DNA: TGTGCCAGCAGCTTAGATTACAGAAACACCATATATTTT. The V call is TRBV7-8, the J call TRBJ1-3; unclear D gene. V lost 1 base and J lost 5, with 6 bases in between. CDR1 and CDR2 (germline): SGHVS, FQNEAQ. This CDR3 contains 13 residues.

CDR3 amino acids: CASSQELSSRSQYF. In nucleotides, the CDR3 is TGTGCCAGCAGCCAAGAGCTTAGCAGCAGGTCCCAGTACTTC. The chain couples TRBV4-2 to TRBJ2-5; D gene unclear. The germline CDR1 and CDR2 sequences are LGHNA and YNFKEQ. V lost 0 bases, J lost 9 bases, and 14 bases lay in between. This CDR3 has 14 residues.

The J gene is TRBJ2-3, the V gene TRBV5-8; no firm D call. Germline-derived CDR1 and CDR2 are SGHTS and YDEGEE. V was clipped by 4 bases and J by 1 base, with 13 bases between them. This CDR3 has 15 amino acids. The CDR3 DNA reads TGTGCCAGCAGCCATTCCGTGGGCGGCACAGATACGCAGTATTTT. Translated, it gives CASSHSVGGTDTQYF.

The rearrangement joins TRBV9 to TRBJ2-7; D unresolved. CDR1 and CDR2 from the germline V gene are SGDLS and YYNGEE. The CDR3 totals 14 residues. V was trimmed by 1 base and J by 7 bases, leaving 15 bases between them. The CDR3 loop reads CASSVFVGPGEQYF. The CDR3 nucleotides are TGTGCCAGCAGCGTATTTGTAGGGCCGGGTGAGCAGTACTTC.

The table lists this clone with a count of one. The chain carries TRBV2 and TRBJ1-2; 7 bases are shared with TRBD1. This CDR3 is 11 amino acids long. Germline CDR1 is SNHLY and CDR2 is FYNNEI. J lost 9 bases, V lost 7 bases, and 5 bases had no gene match. Here the CDR3 DNA reads TGTGCCAGCAATACGGGACAGAGCTACACCTTC. Encoded protein: CASNTGQSYTF.

J is TRBJ1-3 and V is TRBV15; 7 nucleotides match TRBD1. The trim removed 2 bases at V and 4 bases at J, leaving 2 bases unmatched. The CDR3 is 14 residues long. Germline lookup yields CDR1 LNHNV and CDR2 YYDKDF (reference sequence). The CDR3 sequence: CATSRTGVGNTIYF. As DNA, the CDR3 is TGTGCCACCAGCAGAACAGGGGTCGGAAACACCATATATTTT. Based on the CDR3 plus reference TRBV15 and TRBJ1-3, the full variable domain is DAMVIQNPRYQVTQFGKPVTLSCSQTLNHNVMYWYQQKSSQAPKLLFHYYDKDFNNEADTPDNFQSRRPNTSFCFLDIRSPGLGDTAMYLCATSRTGVGNTIYFGEGSWLTVV.

The chain is built from TRBV19 and TRBJ1-1; maybe TRBD1 (6 bases). V lost 5 bases and J lost 5, with 15 bases in between. CDR1 LNHDA and CDR2 SQIVND come from the germline V gene (reference sequence). This CDR3 is built from 14 residues. The CDR3 loop reads CASSLEAGETEAFF. Here the CDR3 DNA reads TGTGCCAGTAGTCTTGAGGCAGGGGAAACTGAAGCTTTCTTT.

The table lists this clone with a few counts. V usage is TRBV19 and J usage is TRBJ1-1; D is ambiguous. V lost 7 bases, J lost 8 bases, and 17 bases lay in between. The CDR3 consists of 13 residues. The germline CDR1 and CDR2 sequences are LNHDA and SQIVND (reference sequence). CDR3 sequence: CASTYTKWTEAFF. CDR3 DNA sequence: TGTGCCAGTACCTACACAAAGTGGACGGAAGCTTTCTTT.

The V and J genes are TRBV18 and TRBJ2-5; 8 bases fit TRBD1. The germline gives CDR1 KGHSH, CDR2 LQKENI. Trimming removed 4 bases from V and 5 bases from J; junction bases left unmatched: 6. The CDR3 extends over 14 amino acids. The CDR3 DNA sequence: TGTGCCAGCTCACGAGGACAGGGTGGGGAGACCCAGTACTTC. It codes for CASSRGQGGETQYF. The complete variable domain, with remaining parts taken from reference TRBV18 and TRBJ2-5, reads NAGVMQNPRHLVRRRGQEARLRCSPMKGHSHVYWYRQLPEEGLKFMVYLQKENIIDESGMPKERFSAEFPKEGPSILRIQQVVRGDSAAYFCASSRGQGGETQYFGPGTRLLVL.

As concerns this clone: The sample has other DNA sequences that encode this CDR3 too. The rearrangement joins TRBV28 to TRBJ1-2; the D gene is possibly TRBD1 (5 bases). With 6 bases removed from V and 2 bases from J, the gap between germline ends came to 10 bases. Germline V gene lookup returns CDR1 MDHEN and CDR2 SYDVKM. The CDR3 extends over 13 amino acids. This chain's CDR3 is CASSLGQNYGYTF. CDR3 in DNA: TGTGCCAGCAGCCTGGGGCAGAACTATGGCTACACCTTC.

The genes are TRBV7-9 and TRBJ1-2; no definite D call. Trimming pared 1 base from V and 9 bases from J, leaving 6 bases between. CDR3 length: 11 residues. The germline gives CDR1 SEHNR, CDR2 FQNEAQ (reference sequence). CDR3 sequence: CASSLGIRYTF. The CDR3 DNA follows: TGTGCCAGCAGCTTAGGAATCCGCTACACCTTC.

V usage is TRBV2 and J usage is TRBJ1-2; weak D call: TRBD1 (5 bases). Germline V lookup: CDR1 SNHLY, CDR2 FYNNEI. The length of the CDR3 is 12 residues. V was trimmed by 8 bases and J by 4 bases, leaving 11 bases between them. The CDR3 is CASVGRAYGYTF. The CDR3 bases are TGTGCCAGCGTCGGCAGGGCCTATGGCTACACCTTC.

This chain links TRBV10-1 with TRBJ2-3, with a tentative D call TRBD1 (5 bases). The CDR3 consists of 13 residues. The germline V and J ends were trimmed by 5 bases and 2 bases, with 8 bases remaining between them. From germline, CDR1 is WNHNN and CDR2 SYGVQD (reference sequence). The CDR3 spells CASSRTHTDTQYF. CDR3 coding DNA: TGCGCCAGCAGTCGGACACACACAGATACGCAGTATTTT.

In its sample, this clone was seen a few times. A junction end diverges from the germline sequence, so it may reflect a read error. The chain uses TRBV7-7 and TRBJ1-1, with a possible D match to TRBD1 (6 bases). CDR1 is SSHAT, CDR2 FNYEAQ, per germline (reference sequence). This CDR3 comprises 13 residues. The CDR3 nucleotides read TGTGCTAGCAGCCAGGACAGTGGAACTGAAGCTTTCTTT. It encodes CASSQDSGTEAFF.

V is TRBV28 and J is TRBJ2-7; D tentatively fits TRBD1 or TRBD2 (5 bases each). CDR1 and CDR2 (germline): MDHEN, SYDVKM. The V end was cut by 5 bases, the J end by 2 bases, with 19 bases between. This CDR3 is 16 amino acids long. The CDR3 loop reads CASSLGTERMPYEQYF. The CDR3 DNA reads as TGTGCCAGCAGTCTCGGGACGGAAAGAATGCCCTACGAGCAGTACTTC.

V gene TRBV14 combines with J gene TRBJ1-2; D uncertain. The CDR3 runs 13 residues. CDR1 is SGHDN and CDR2 is FVKESK in the germline V gene. The V and J ends lost 1 base and 4 bases respectively, with 7 bases between them. CDR3 region: CASSQVYSYGYTF. The CDR3 DNA is TGTGCCAGCAGCCAAGTATACAGCTATGGCTACACCTTC.

The rearrangement uses TRBV6-1 and TRBJ2-2; D gene ambiguous. V was pared by 1 base and J by 4 bases, with 7 bases between. The CDR3 is 14 residues long. Germline values: CDR1 MNHNS, CDR2 SASEGT. CDR3 residues: CASSEGGSTGELFF. The CDR3 nucleotides read TGTGCCAGCAGTGAAGGAGGTTCCACCGGGGAGCTGTTTTTT.

This chain uses TRBV2 with TRBJ2-4; possible D gene TRBD2, 5 bases. With 4 bases removed from V and 0 bases from J, the gap between germline ends came to 13 bases. This CDR3 has 16 amino acids. Germline loops: CDR1 SNHLY, CDR2 FYNNEI. DNA of the CDR3: TGTGCCAGCAGTGGTTGGGAGTCCTTAGCCAAAAACATTCAGTACTTC. Its translation is CASSGWESLAKNIQYF.